The 22 T cell receptor beta chains in this list originate from one sample, sequenced in a study of identical twins. TCRdb re-analysed the 5' RACE reads in MiXCR, keeping a single row per CDR3 protein. The sample lists more than 400,000 distinct CDR3 sequences, over 12% occurring once. The same data also contributed to another study, on yellow fever vaccine responses in identical twins.

Sequences were obtained from CD4+ T cells sorted from blood. The receptors derive from a woman between 18 and 29 years old in good health.

This clonotype has ten or more counts. V usage is TRBV12-3 or TRBV12-4 and J usage is TRBJ1-6, with D maybe TRBD1 (6 bases). V was trimmed by 6 bases and J by 9 bases, leaving 12 bases between them. The CDR3 runs to 13 residues. CDR3 protein: CASSTGQFSPLHF. The CDR3 coding sequence is TGTGCCAGCAGCACCGGACAGTTTTCACCCCTCCACTTT.

The chain employs TRBV6-2 or TRBV6-3 and TRBJ2-7; D remains unclear. CDR1 is MNHEY and CDR2 is SVGEGT in the germline V gene. V was trimmed by 0 bases and J by 3 bases, leaving 12 bases between them. The CDR3 has 15 amino acids. In DNA form, the CDR3 reads TGTGCCAGCAGTTACTCCCTCAGGTACGACTACGAGCAGTACGTC. Translating gives CASSYSLRYDYEQYV.

This clonotype was counted only a few times. The chain recombines TRBV14 with TRBJ1-1; TRBD1 might be the D (6 bases). CDR1 and CDR2 from the germline V gene are SGHDN and FVKESK. The CDR3 is 14 residues long. Trimming took off 3 bases at V and 6 bases at J, with 14 bases between the two ends. The CDR3 loop reads CASSHRGLVSEAFF. Written as DNA, the CDR3 is TGTGCCAGCAGCCACAGGGGTCTCGTATCTGAAGCTTTCTTT.

This clonotype was seen only a few times. The rearrangement links TRBV12-3 or TRBV12-4 to TRBJ2-1, with D unclear. Trimming took 2 bases from V and 0 from J, leaving 11 bases between them. The CDR3 spans 16 residues. The CDR3 loop reads CASSLIPESSYNEQFF. The CDR3, as DNA: TGTGCCAGCAGTTTAATTCCCGAGAGCTCCTACAATGAGCAGTTCTTC.

This clonotype has a count of ten or more. The chain joins TRBV5-1 to TRBJ2-1; 8 bases are shared with TRBD2. V shed 6 bases and J 7 bases; nucleotides not matched to a gene: 18. Germline values: CDR1 SGHRS, CDR2 YFSETQ. The CDR3 runs 17 residues. This CDR3 is CASNGRVAGPTANEQFF. The CDR3, as DNA: TGCGCCAGCAACGGGAGGGTAGCGGGACCCACGGCTAATGAGCAGTTCTTC.

This clonotype was counted a few times. The chain recombines TRBV7-3 with TRBJ2-1; D not certain. This CDR3 is built from 14 residues. Trimming pared 4 bases from V and 2 bases from J, leaving 9 bases between. Germline V CDR1 and CDR2: SGHTA, FQGTGA. The CDR3 DNA reads as TGTGCCAGCAGCTATGCAGCCACCTACAATGAGCAGTTCTTC. Its translation is CASSYAATYNEQFF.

This chain uses TRBV10-3 with TRBJ1-5, with a weak D call TRBD1 (6 bases). Trimming removed 10 bases at V and 7 bases at J, with 14 bases between. The CDR3 consists of 12 residues. The germline V gene has CDR1 ENHRY and CDR2 SYGVKD. In DNA form, the CDR3 reads TGTGCCACTACAGGGACCGGGCAGCCCCAGCATTTT. Protein sequence: CATTGTGQPQHF.

The gene calls are TRBV10-3 and TRBJ2-3; perhaps TRBD2 as D (5 bases). The germline V and J ends were trimmed by 9 bases and 0 bases, with 16 bases remaining between them. Looked up from germline, CDR1 is ENHRY and CDR2 is SYGVKD. The CDR3 is made up of 15 amino acids. CDR3 coding DNA: TGTGCCATTAATGGACGGAGAGGGAGCACAGATACGCAGTATTTT. This encodes CAINGRRGSTDTQYF.

This clonotype showed up just a few times. J is TRBJ2-7 and V is TRBV9, with TRBD2 matching over 9 bases. The CDR3 loop spans 16 amino acids. The J segment lost 4 bases and the V segment lost 4 bases, leaving 12 bases of the junction unmatched. Germline V lookup: CDR1 SGDLS, CDR2 YYNGEE. The CDR3 nucleotides are TGTGCCAGCAGCCCCGACGGAGTAGCGGGAGTTTACGAGCAGTACTTC. Amino acids: CASSPDGVAGVYEQYF.

This chain links TRBV3-1 with TRBJ2-3; D not resolved. The CDR3 runs 13 residues. Between the trimmed V and J ends, which lost 4 bases and 9 bases, there was a span of 14 bases. Germline V lookup: CDR1 LGHDT, CDR2 YNNKEL (reference sequence). The CDR3 DNA reads TGTGCCAGCAGCCCGACCCTAGTAGGAACGCAGTATTTT. Its translation is CASSPTLVGTQYF.

This clonotype was seen more than once but under ten times. The chain is built from TRBV7-9 and TRBJ2-1; 11 nucleotides match TRBD2. Germline-derived CDR1 and CDR2 are SEHNR and FQNEAQ (reference sequence). After removal of 8 bases from V and 3 bases from J, the junction contained 3 bases not matched to a gene. CDR3 length equals 14 residues. The CDR3 nucleotides are TGTGCCAGCCAAACTAGCGGGAGCTACAATGAGCAGTTCTTC. This sequence encodes CASQTSGSYNEQFF.

This clonotype was observed a few times. The chain links TRBV29-1 to TRBJ2-3, with TRBD2 as a possible D gene (5 bases). The CDR3 has 11 residues. V was trimmed by 2 bases and J by 7 bases, leaving 7 bases between them. Germline CDR1 is SQVTM and CDR2 is ANQGSEA. CDR3 region: CSVEHGNTQYF. The CDR3 nucleotides read TGCAGCGTTGAACACGGGAATACGCAGTATTTT.

The chain links TRBV18 to TRBJ2-1; 10 positions match TRBD2. Germline V gene sequence: CDR1 KGHSH, CDR2 LQKENI. V shed 2 bases and J 7 bases; nucleotides not matched to a gene: 8. The CDR3 runs 16 residues. CDR3: CASSPGELAGLNEQFF. The CDR3 nucleotides are TGTGCCAGCTCACCAGGGGAACTAGCGGGGTTAAATGAGCAGTTCTTC.

This clonotype was picked up a small number of times. The gene calls are TRBV15 and TRBJ2-5; no reliable D call. With 5 bases removed from V and 4 bases from J, the gap between germline ends came to 8 bases. Germline values: CDR1 LNHNV, CDR2 YYDKDF (reference sequence). The CDR3 is 12 residues long. This chain's CDR3 is CATSPPGETQYF. As DNA, the CDR3 is TGTGCCACCAGCCCCCCCGGAGAGACCCAGTACTTC.

This clonotype was picked up a small number of times. V usage is TRBV6-5 and J usage is TRBJ1-6, with a tentative D call TRBD1 (5 bases). Germline V CDR1 and CDR2: MNHEY, SVGAGI. The length of the CDR3 is 12 residues. Trimming took 6 bases from V and 7 from J, leaving 7 bases between them. CDR3 sequence: CASRQVNSPLHF. The CDR3 nucleotides read TGTGCCAGCAGACAGGTGAATTCACCCCTCCACTTT.

This clonotype has a handful of counts. The CDR3 region has the DNA TGTGCCACCAGTGTCGGCGGGACCCAGAATACGCAGTATTTT. Its translation is CATSVGGTQNTQYF. This chain links TRBV24-1 with TRBJ2-3; perhaps TRBD2 as D (6 bases). The V gene lost 5 bases and the J gene lost 7 bases, with 15 bases spanning the gap. Germline V gives CDR1 KGHDR, CDR2 SFDVKD. The CDR3 has 14 amino acids.

This clonotype was observed a few times. This chain connects TRBV15 to TRBJ2-4; D remains unclear. With 1 base removed from V and 4 bases from J, the gap between germline ends came to 8 bases. The CDR3 consists of 14 residues. CDR1 LNHNV and CDR2 YYDKDF come from the germline V gene (reference sequence). CDR3 nucleotides: TGTGCCACCAGCAGAGGTCACAGTAAAAACATTCAGTACTTC. This codes for CATSRGHSKNIQYF.

There are many counts of this clonotype. The DNA of the CDR3 is TGTGCCAGCAGTAAGCCCGGGGAGCTGTTTTTT. Translating it yields CASSKPGELFF. This chain uses TRBV12-3 or TRBV12-4 with TRBJ2-2; D uncertain. V was cut by 5 bases and J by 6 bases, with 4 bases left in between. The CDR3 runs 11 residues.

A few counts support this clonotype. The CDR3 DNA sequence: TGTGCCAGCAGTACCGGACTAGCGGGAGGGACGTGGACAGATACGCAGTATTTT. Its translation is CASSTGLAGGTWTDTQYF. The J gene is TRBJ2-3, the V gene TRBV27; 15 positions match TRBD2. This CDR3 is 18 amino acids long. Germline CDR1 reads MNHEY; CDR2 reads SMNVEV (reference sequence). The J segment lost 3 bases and the V segment lost 5 bases, leaving 9 bases of the junction unmatched.

This clonotype was detected a few times. V gene TRBV10-3 combines with J gene TRBJ2-5; maybe TRBD1 (5 bases). The germline gives CDR1 ENHRY, CDR2 SYGVKD. The CDR3 contains 13 residues. The V end was cut by 4 bases, the J end by 3 bases, with 9 bases between. DNA for the CDR3: TGTGCCATCAGTGGGACACTAAAAGAGACCCAGTACTTC. This codes for CAISGTLKETQYF.

This clonotype was observed a few times. CDR3 sequence reads: CATSDSGTYGYTF. The CDR3 DNA sequence: TGTGCCACCAGTGATTCGGGGACCTATGGCTACACCTTC. The rearrangement links TRBV24-1 to TRBJ1-2; perhaps TRBD1 as D (5 bases). The CDR3 sequence is 13 residues long. V dropped 2 bases and J dropped 4 bases, with 7 bases sitting between them. From germline, CDR1 is KGHDR and CDR2 SFDVKD.

The chain has TRBV29-1 and TRBJ2-3; 8 bases align to TRBD2. This CDR3 spans 13 amino acids. Trimming cost V 7 bases and J 3 bases; bases outside gene matches: 6. Germline CDR1 SQVTM, CDR2 ANQGSEA. Here the CDR3 DNA reads TGCAGCGCAGCGGGAGCTGGTACAGATACGCAGTATTTT. The encoded protein is CSAAGAGTDTQYF.